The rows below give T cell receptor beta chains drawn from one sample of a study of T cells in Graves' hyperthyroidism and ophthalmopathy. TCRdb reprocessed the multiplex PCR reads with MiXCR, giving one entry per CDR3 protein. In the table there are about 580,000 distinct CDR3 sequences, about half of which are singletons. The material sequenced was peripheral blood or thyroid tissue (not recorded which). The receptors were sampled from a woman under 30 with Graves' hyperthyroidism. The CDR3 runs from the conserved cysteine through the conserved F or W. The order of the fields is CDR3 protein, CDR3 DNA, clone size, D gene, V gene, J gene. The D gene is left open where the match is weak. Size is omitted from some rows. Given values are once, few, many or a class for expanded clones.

CASSLPISLDGGYTF	TGTGCCAGTAGTCTTCCTATATCCTTGGACGGTGGCTACACCTTC	many	.	TRBV19	TRBJ1-2
CASSLSGGLSGNTIYF	TGTGCCAGCAGCTTATCAGGGGGATTGTCTGGAAACACCATATATTTT	.	TRBD1	TRBV11-2	TRBJ1-3
CASTIDRAWDSPLHF	TGTGCCAGCACGATCGACAGGGCATGGGATTCACCCCTCCACTTT	.	TRBD1	TRBV6-1	TRBJ1-6
CASSQENMNTEAFF	TGCGCCAGCAGCCAAGAGAACATGAACACTGAAGCTTTCTTT	.	.	TRBV4-3	TRBJ1-1
CASGATSGSRRGNTEAFF	TGTGCCTCCGGGGCGACTAGCGGGAGTCGGAGGGGGAACACTGAAGCTTTCTTT	.	.	TRBV10-3	TRBJ1-1
CSVVGTTNYGYTF	TGCAGCGTTGTTGGGACAACTAACTATGGCTACACCTTC	many	.	TRBV29-1	TRBJ1-2
CASSVAYRGEYNEQFF	TGTGCCAGCAGCGTAGCATACAGGGGAGAATACAATGAGCAGTTCTTC	.	TRBD1	TRBV9	TRBJ2-1
CSARKRATRPGNTIYF	TGCAGTGCTAGAAAGAGGGCAACTCGCCCTGGAAACACCATATATTTT	few	.	TRBV20-1	TRBJ1-3
CSANSRLNEQYF	TGCAGTGCTAATTCCAGACTCAACGAGCAGTACTTC	many	.	TRBV20-1	TRBJ2-7
CSVEDRGRSNYGYTF	TGCAGCGTTGAAGATCGTGGCAGATCTAACTATGGCTACACCTTC	many	.	TRBV29-1	TRBJ1-2